These 20 T cell receptor beta chains originate from one sample sequenced in a study of blood T cell repertoires in COVID-19. Method: immunoSEQ multiplex PCR; TCRdb's copy keeps in-frame clones and lacks some. The repertoire holds approximately 250,000 clones, roughly 90% seen once, with approximately 2% in the top ten. The sequenced sample was peripheral blood. These receptors were taken from a man aged 30-40 years with active or convalescent COVID-19.

J is TRBJ2-2 and V is TRBV2; 7 bases are a match to TRBD1. Germline V lookup: CDR1 SNHLY, CDR2 FYNNEI. V lost 8 bases, J lost 0 bases, and 3 bases stayed unmatched. The length of the CDR3 is 14 residues. The chain's CDR3 is CASGGQTNTGELFF. Written as DNA, the CDR3 is TGTGCCAGCGGGGGACAGACGAACACCGGGGAGCTGTTTTTT.

This clone appeared many times. V gene TRBV7-8 combines with J gene TRBJ2-7; the D is unclear. Per germline, CDR1 SGHVS and CDR2 FQNEAQ. V lost 6 bases and J 2 bases, leaving 14 bases between the germline ends. This CDR3 spans 14 amino acids. CDR3 amino acids: CASRLTGSPYEQYF. CDR3 in DNA: TGTGCCAGCAGGCTAACCGGGTCCCCCTACGAGCAGTACTTC.

The rearrangement joins TRBV19 to TRBJ2-7, with 9 bases identical to TRBD1. V shed 4 bases and J 1 base; nucleotides not matched to a gene: 5. Germline CDR1 is LNHDA and CDR2 is SQIVND (reference sequence). The CDR3 has 15 amino acids. In DNA, the CDR3 is TGTGCCAGTAGTACAACCGGGACAGGGTCCTACGAGCAGTACTTC. This sequence encodes CASSTTGTGSYEQYF.

The chain couples TRBV5-4 to TRBJ2-3; TRBD2 matches at 8 bases. Germline assignment: CDR1 SGHNT and CDR2 YYREEE (reference sequence). CDR3 length equals 18 residues. V shed 0 bases and J 0 bases; nucleotides not matched to a gene: 9. CDR3: CASSLGSGGSASTDTQYF. DNA of the CDR3: TGTGCCAGCAGCTTGGGCAGCGGGGGTTCCGCTAGCACAGATACGCAGTATTTT.

This clone was detected only once. This sequence joins TRBV5-1 and TRBJ2-5; TRBD1 agrees at 7 bases. Germline V gene lookup returns CDR1 SGHRS and CDR2 YFSETQ. V lost 0 bases, J lost 2 bases, and 1 base stayed unmatched. This CDR3 region has 14 residues. DNA of the CDR3: TGCGCCAGCAGCTTGGAGGGACAGCAAGAGACCCAGTACTTC. Its protein product is CASSLEGQQETQYF.

The chain recombines TRBV29-1 with TRBJ2-7; 7 bases match TRBD2. CDR3 length: 13 amino acids. The V and J ends lost 4 bases and 0 bases, in that order; junction bases with no gene match: 3. Germline assignment: CDR1 SQVTM and CDR2 ANQGSEA. In DNA, the CDR3 is TGCAGCGTTGTTGCGGGGGACTCCTACGAGCAGTACTTC. Its protein product is CSVVAGDSYEQYF.

V gene TRBV11-2 combines with J gene TRBJ2-5, with D possibly being TRBD2 (6 bases). The V gene's germline CDR1 is SGHAT and CDR2 FQNNGV. CDR3 length equals 15 residues. V was trimmed by 1 base and J by 4 bases, leaving 13 bases between them. This CDR3 is CASSLVKASAETQYF. As DNA, the CDR3 is TGTGCCAGCAGCTTAGTAAAGGCTAGCGCAGAGACCCAGTACTTC.

This clone was recorded once. The rearrangement links TRBV30 to TRBJ1-2; TRBD1 agrees at 7 bases. Germline V gene data show CDR1 as GTSNPN and CDR2 as SVGIG (reference sequence). This CDR3 is 15 amino acids long. V lost 4 bases and J lost 0; bases outside the gene matches: 8. CDR3 residues: CAWKQGSNPNYGYTF. The DNA for the CDR3 is TGTGCCTGGAAACAGGGGTCCAACCCTAACTATGGCTACACCTTC.

The chain uses TRBV5-1 and TRBJ2-7; perhaps TRBD1 as D (6 bases). Germline-derived CDR1 and CDR2 are SGHRS and YFSETQ. This CDR3 region has 15 residues. V was pared by 3 bases and J by 2 bases, with 15 bases between. The chain's CDR3 is CASSCGCRGAYEQYF. The DNA for the CDR3 is TGCGCCAGCAGCTGCGGGTGCAGGGGAGCCTACGAGCAGTACTTC.

V and J are TRBV18 and TRBJ2-7; 10 nucleotides line up with TRBD1. Germline CDR1 KGHSH, CDR2 LQKENI. V was clipped by 6 bases and J by 3 bases; unmatched bases: 8. The CDR3 extends over 15 amino acids. CDR3 bases: TGTGCCAGCTCGACCCCGGGACAGGGGAACTACGAGCAGTACTTC. It specifies CASSTPGQGNYEQYF.

The genes are TRBV28 and TRBJ1-2; D is perhaps TRBD1 (5 bases). The germline gives CDR1 MDHEN, CDR2 SYDVKM. The CDR3 spans 14 residues. Trimming removed 8 bases at V and 0 bases at J, with 13 bases between. CDR3 in DNA: TGTGCCAGCTTGGCGGGGACCACTAACTATGGCTACACCTTC. Protein sequence: CASLAGTTNYGYTF.

The V gene is TRBV19, the J gene TRBJ1-2; the match to TRBD1 covers 9 bases. The CDR3 length is 13 residues. V gave up 4 bases and J gave up 8 bases; unmatched junction bases: 5. CDR1 is LNHDA and CDR2 is SQIVND in the germline V gene (reference sequence). The CDR3 is CASSTGDRVGYTF. In DNA form, the CDR3 reads TGTGCCAGTAGTACCGGGGACAGGGTCGGCTACACCTTC.

The chain employs TRBV4-2 and TRBJ2-2, with a possible D match to TRBD1 (5 bases). The CDR3 totals 16 residues. CDR1 is LGHNA, CDR2 YNFKEQ, per germline. The germline V and J ends were trimmed by 0 bases and 3 bases, with 11 bases remaining between them. The CDR3 DNA follows: TGTGCCAGCAGCCAAGATCTCCAGGGTCACACCGGGGAGCTGTTTTTT. As protein: CASSQDLQGHTGELFF.

The V and J genes are TRBV6-5 and TRBJ2-7, with 11 bases aligning to TRBD2. This CDR3 spans 13 amino acids. The germline CDR1 and CDR2 sequences are MNHEY and SVGAGI. J gave up 3 bases and V 6 bases, and 1 base lay outside the gene matches. Here the CDR3 reads CASRTSGDYEQYF. In DNA form, the CDR3 reads TGTGCCAGCAGGACTAGCGGGGACTACGAGCAGTACTTC.

The count of this clone is one. The chain links TRBV27 to TRBJ1-2; TRBD1 matches at 7 bases. The ends lost 3 bases at V and 6 bases at J; junction bases unmatched: 4. The germline V gene encodes CDR1 MNHEY and CDR2 SMNVEV (reference sequence). CDR3 length equals 13 residues. This CDR3 is CASSLVTGDGYTF. For the CDR3, the DNA is TGTGCCAGCAGTTTGGTAACAGGGGATGGCTACACCTTC.

This clone was observed once. The chain combines TRBV2 with TRBJ2-7, with 7 bases fitting TRBD1. The CDR3 loop spans 13 amino acids. Losses at the gene ends were 7 bases for V and 3 bases for J; bases not matched to a gene: 6. Germline V gene lookup returns CDR1 SNHLY and CDR2 FYNNEI. In nucleotides, the CDR3 is TGTGCCAGCAAGACAGGGTATGGCTACGAGCAGTACTTC. Translation: CASKTGYGYEQYF.

This chain uses TRBV7-6 with TRBJ1-4, with TRBD1 matching 11 bases. This CDR3 contains 18 residues. V dropped 1 base and J dropped 4; count of bases not matched to a gene: 8. Germline V CDR1 and CDR2: SGHVS, FNYEAQ. CDR3 DNA sequence: TGTGCCAGCAGCTTAGTCCTGGACAGGGGGCTTGGTAATGAAAAACTGTTTTTT. Its translation is CASSLVLDRGLGNEKLFF.

The rearrangement links TRBV9 to TRBJ1-6; TRBD1 aligns across 9 bases. The CDR3 spans 15 residues. Germline V lookup: CDR1 SGDLS, CDR2 YYNGEE. Trimming removed 0 bases from V and 7 bases from J; junction bases left unmatched: 2. CDR3 sequence reads: CASSVVGTGNSPLHF. CDR3 bases: TGTGCCAGCAGCGTAGTCGGGACAGGGAATTCACCCCTCCACTTT.

V gene TRBV12-3 or TRBV12-4 combines with J gene TRBJ2-1; D is unclear. Deletions cut 6 bases from V and 10 bases from J, with 10 bases between. This CDR3 is 11 amino acids long. As DNA, the CDR3 is TGTGCCAGCAGCCCCGTTTTCGAGCAGTTCTTC. It is translated as CASSPVFEQFF.

The chain is built from TRBV9 and TRBJ1-1; 8 bases are shared with TRBD1. Germline-derived CDR1 and CDR2 are SGDLS and YYNGEE. Trimming took 3 bases from V and 3 from J; bases not matched to a gene: 7. The CDR3 spans 15 residues. The CDR3 region has the DNA TGTGCCAGCAGCGAAGTTGGACAGGGCTACACTGAAGCTTTCTTT. Residues: CASSEVGQGYTEAFF.